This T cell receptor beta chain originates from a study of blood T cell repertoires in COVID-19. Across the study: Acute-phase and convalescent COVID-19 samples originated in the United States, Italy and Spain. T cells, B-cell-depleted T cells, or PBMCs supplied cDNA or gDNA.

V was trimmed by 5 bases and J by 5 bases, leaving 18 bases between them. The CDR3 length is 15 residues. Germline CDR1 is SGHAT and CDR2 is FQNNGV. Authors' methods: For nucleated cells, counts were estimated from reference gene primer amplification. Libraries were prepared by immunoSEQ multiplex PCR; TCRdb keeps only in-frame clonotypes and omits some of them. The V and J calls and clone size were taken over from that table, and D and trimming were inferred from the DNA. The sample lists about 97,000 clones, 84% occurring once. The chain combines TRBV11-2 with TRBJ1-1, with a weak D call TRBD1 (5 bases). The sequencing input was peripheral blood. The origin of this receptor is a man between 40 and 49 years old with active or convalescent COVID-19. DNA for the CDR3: TGTGCCAGCAGCGTCTCGGGACTGACTGGGACTGAAGCTTTCTTT. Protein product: CASSVSGLTGTEAFF.